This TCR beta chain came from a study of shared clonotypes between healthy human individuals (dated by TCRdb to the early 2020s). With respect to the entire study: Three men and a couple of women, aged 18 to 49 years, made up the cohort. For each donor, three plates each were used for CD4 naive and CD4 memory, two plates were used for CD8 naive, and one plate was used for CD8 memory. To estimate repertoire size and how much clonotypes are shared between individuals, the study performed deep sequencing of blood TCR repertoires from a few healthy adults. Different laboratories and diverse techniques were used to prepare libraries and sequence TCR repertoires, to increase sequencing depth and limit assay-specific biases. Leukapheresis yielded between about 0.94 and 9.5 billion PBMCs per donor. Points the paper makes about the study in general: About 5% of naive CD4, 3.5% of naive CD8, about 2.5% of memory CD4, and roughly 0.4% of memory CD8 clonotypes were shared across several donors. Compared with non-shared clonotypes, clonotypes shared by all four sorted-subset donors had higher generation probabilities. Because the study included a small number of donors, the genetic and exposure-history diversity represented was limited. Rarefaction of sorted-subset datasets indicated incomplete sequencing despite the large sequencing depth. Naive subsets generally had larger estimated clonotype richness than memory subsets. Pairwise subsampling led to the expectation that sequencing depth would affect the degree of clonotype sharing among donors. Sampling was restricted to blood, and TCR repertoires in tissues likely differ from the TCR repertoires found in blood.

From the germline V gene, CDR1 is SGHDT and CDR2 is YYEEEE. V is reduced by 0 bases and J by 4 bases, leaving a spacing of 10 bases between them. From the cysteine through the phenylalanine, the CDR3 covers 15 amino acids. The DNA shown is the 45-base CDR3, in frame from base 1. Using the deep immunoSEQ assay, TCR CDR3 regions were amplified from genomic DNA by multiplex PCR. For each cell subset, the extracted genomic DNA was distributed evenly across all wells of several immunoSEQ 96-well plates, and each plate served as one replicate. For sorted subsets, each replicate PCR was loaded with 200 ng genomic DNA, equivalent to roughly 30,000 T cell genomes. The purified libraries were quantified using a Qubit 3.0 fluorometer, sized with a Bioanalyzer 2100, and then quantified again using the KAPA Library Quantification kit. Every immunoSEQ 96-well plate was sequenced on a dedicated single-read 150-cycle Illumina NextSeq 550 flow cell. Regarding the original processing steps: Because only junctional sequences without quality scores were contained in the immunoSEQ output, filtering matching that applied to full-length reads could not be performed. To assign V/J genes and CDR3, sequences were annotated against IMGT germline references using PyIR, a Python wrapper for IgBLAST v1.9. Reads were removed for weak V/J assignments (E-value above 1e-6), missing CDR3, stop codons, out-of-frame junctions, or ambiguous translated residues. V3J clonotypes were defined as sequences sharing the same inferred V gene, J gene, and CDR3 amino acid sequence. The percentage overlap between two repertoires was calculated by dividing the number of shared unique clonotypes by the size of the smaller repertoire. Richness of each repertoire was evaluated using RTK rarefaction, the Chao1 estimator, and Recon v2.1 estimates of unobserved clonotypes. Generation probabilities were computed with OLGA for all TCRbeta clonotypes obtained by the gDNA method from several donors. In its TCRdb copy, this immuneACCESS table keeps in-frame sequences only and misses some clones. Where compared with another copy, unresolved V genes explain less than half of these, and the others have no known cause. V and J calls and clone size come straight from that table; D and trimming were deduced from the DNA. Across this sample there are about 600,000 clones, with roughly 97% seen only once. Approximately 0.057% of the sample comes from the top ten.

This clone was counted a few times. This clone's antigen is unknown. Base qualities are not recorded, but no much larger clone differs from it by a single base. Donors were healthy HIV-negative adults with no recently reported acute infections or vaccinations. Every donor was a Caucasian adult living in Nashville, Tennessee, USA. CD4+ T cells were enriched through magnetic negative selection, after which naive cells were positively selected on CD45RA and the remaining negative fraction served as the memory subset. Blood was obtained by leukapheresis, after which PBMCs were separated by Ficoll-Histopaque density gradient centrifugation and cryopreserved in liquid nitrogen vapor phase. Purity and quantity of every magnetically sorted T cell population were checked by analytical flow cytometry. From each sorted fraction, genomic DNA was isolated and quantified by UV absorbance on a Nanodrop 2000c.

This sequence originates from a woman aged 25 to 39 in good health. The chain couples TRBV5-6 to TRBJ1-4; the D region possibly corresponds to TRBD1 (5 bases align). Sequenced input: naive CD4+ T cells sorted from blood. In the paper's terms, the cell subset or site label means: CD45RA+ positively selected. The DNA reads TGTGCCAGCAGCTTGGTGGGGACGAGTAATGAAAAACTGTTTTTT. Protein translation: CASSLVGTSNEKLFF.